Shown below are 10 T cell receptor beta chains from a single sample sequenced in a study of T cell responses to AZD1222 COVID-19 vaccine. The assay was immunoSEQ multiplex PCR, and TCRdb's table has in-frame clones only and misses some. The sample lists about 160,000 clones; around 87% were seen once. Specimen: peripheral blood, collected 28 days after the second AZD1222 dose. Receptors originate from an adult who received the AZD1222 COVID-19 vaccine.

The V and J genes are TRBV5-1 and TRBJ1-6, with D unclear. The CDR3 loop spans 15 amino acids. The ends were cut back, 0 bases at V and 8 bases at J, with 12 bases in the middle. Germline CDR1 and CDR2: SGHRS and YFSETQ. CDR3 sequence: CASSLVSMGDSPLHF. The CDR3 DNA follows: TGCGCCAGCAGCTTGGTTTCGATGGGTGATTCACCCCTCCACTTT.

J is TRBJ1-6 and V is TRBV7-2; D unclear. In germline, CDR1 is SGHTA, CDR2 FQGNSA. V gave up 6 bases and J gave up 5 bases, with 8 bases separating them. This CDR3 contains 13 residues. This CDR3 is CASRVWNNSPLHF. CDR3 DNA: TGTGCCAGCAGAGTATGGAATAATTCACCCCTCCACTTT.

The chain combines TRBV21-1 with TRBJ1-1. TRBV21-1 is listed as a pseudogene. The CDR3 covers 13 residues. CDR3 bases: TGTGCCAGCAGCAGGTCCTCCAGCAATGAAGCTTTCTTT. Protein sequence: CASSRSSSNEAFF.

The rearrangement uses TRBV7-9 and TRBJ1-3, with TRBD1 matching over 9 bases. This CDR3 comprises 17 residues. V lost 2 bases to trimming and J lost 4 bases; unmatched junction nucleotides: 9. Germline CDR1 and CDR2: SEHNR and FQNEAQ (reference sequence). The CDR3 loop reads CASSLSSGQGRGNTIYF. As DNA, the CDR3 is TGTGCCAGCAGCTTATCCTCCGGACAGGGGCGAGGAAACACCATATATTTT.

V gene TRBV5-1 combines with J gene TRBJ2-1; D remains unclear. The CDR3 loop spans 15 amino acids. The germline V gene has CDR1 SGHRS and CDR2 YFSETQ. V was trimmed by 6 bases and J by 0 bases, leaving 13 bases between them. The CDR3 sequence is CASIPIPSSYNEQFF. The CDR3 DNA reads as TGCGCCAGCATACCGATCCCCTCCTCCTACAATGAGCAGTTCTTC.

CDR3 in DNA: TGTGCCAGCGCCACGGGGATGAATTCTAACTATGGCTACACCTTC. Translated: CASATGMNSNYGYTF. The chain links TRBV6-5 to TRBJ1-2; no firm D call. The CDR3 is 15 amino acids. Per the germline V gene, CDR1 is MNHEY and CDR2 is SVGAGI. Trimming removed 8 bases at V and 0 bases at J, with 16 bases between.

As concerns this clone: The junction does not match germline at one end; this may be a read error. The V call is TRBV5-6, the J call TRBJ2-3; 7 nucleotides agree with TRBD1. Germline loops: CDR1 SGHDT, CDR2 YYEEEE. The CDR3 length is 11 residues. CDR3 sequence: CASSRTGTQYF. DNA of the CDR3: TGTGCCAGCAGCCGGACAGGTACGCAGTATTTT.

The V gene is TRBV5-6, the J gene TRBJ2-7, with 8 bases identical to TRBD2. This CDR3 spans 14 amino acids. Germline lookup yields CDR1 SGHDT and CDR2 YYEEEE. J lost 3 bases, V lost 4 bases, and 6 bases had no gene match. CDR3 coding DNA: TGTGCCAGCAGCCCCGGGCGGGGGGACTACGAGCAGTACTTC. It specifies CASSPGRGDYEQYF.

The chain carries TRBV5-1 and TRBJ2-7, with 9 bases lining up with TRBD2. After removal of 6 bases from V and 1 base from J, the junction contained 8 bases not matched to a gene. Germline V gene sequence: CDR1 SGHRS, CDR2 YFSETQ. The CDR3 has 15 amino acids. CDR3 residues: CASKGSGGLSYEQYF. The CDR3 region has the DNA TGCGCCAGCAAAGGTAGCGGGGGACTGTCCTACGAGCAGTACTTC.

The chain is built from TRBV5-4 and TRBJ1-4; a possible D gene is TRBD1 (6 bases). Trimming pared 0 bases from V and 7 bases from J, leaving 7 bases between. This CDR3 has 13 residues. Germline V gene sequence: CDR1 SGHNT, CDR2 YYREEE (reference sequence). CDR3 region: CASSLGTAEKLFF. The DNA for the CDR3 is TGTGCCAGCAGCTTGGGGACAGCTGAAAAACTGTTTTTT.